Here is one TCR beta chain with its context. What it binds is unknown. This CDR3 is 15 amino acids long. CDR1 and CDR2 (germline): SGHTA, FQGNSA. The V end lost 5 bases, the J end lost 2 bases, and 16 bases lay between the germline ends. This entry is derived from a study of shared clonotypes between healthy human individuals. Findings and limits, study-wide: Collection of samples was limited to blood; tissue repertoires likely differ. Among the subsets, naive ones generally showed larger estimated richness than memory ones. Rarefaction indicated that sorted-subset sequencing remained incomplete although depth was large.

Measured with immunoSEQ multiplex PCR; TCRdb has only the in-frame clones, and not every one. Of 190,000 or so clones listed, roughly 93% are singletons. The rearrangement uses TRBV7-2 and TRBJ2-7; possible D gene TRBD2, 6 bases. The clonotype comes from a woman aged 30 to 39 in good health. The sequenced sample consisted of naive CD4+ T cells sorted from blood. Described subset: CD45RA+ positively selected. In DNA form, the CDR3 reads TGTGCCAGCAGCCTCCCTTGGACTACTACCTACGAGCAGTACTTC. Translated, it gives CASSLPWTTTYEQYF.